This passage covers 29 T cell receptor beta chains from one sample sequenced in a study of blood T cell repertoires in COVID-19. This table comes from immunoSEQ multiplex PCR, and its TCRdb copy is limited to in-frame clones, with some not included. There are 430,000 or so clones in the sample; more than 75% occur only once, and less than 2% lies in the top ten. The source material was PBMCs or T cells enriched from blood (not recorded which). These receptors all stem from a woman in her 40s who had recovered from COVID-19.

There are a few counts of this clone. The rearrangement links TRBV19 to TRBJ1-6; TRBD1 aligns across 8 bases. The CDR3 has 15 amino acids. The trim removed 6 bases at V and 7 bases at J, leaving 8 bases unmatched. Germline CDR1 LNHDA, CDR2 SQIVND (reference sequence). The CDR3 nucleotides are TGTGCCAGTAGCGCCTCAGGGGGCCTCAATTCACCCCTCCACTTT. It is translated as CASSASGGLNSPLHF.

The CDR3 region has the DNA TGCGCCAGCAGTGAGTCGGGCCCCACCGGGGAGCTGTTTTTT. It encodes CASSESGPTGELFF. J is TRBJ2-2 and V is TRBV10-1; no definite D call. V was shortened by 0 bases and J by 4 bases, with 6 bases between the two germline ends. The CDR3 sequence is 14 residues long. Germline CDR1 is WNHNN and CDR2 is SYGVQD (reference sequence).

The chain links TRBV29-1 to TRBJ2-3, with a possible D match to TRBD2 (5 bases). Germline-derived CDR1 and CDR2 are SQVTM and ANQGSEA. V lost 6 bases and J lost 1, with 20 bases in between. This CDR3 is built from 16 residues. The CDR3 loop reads CSVLDGERVGTDTQYF. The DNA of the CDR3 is TGCAGCGTCCTGGACGGGGAAAGAGTGGGCACAGATACGCAGTATTTT.

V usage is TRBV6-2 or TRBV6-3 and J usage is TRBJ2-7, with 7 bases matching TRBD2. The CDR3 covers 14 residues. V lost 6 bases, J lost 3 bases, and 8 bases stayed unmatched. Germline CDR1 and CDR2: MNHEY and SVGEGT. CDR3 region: CASSLGLVFYEQYF. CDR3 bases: TGTGCCAGCAGCCTTGGACTAGTTTTCTACGAGCAGTACTTC.

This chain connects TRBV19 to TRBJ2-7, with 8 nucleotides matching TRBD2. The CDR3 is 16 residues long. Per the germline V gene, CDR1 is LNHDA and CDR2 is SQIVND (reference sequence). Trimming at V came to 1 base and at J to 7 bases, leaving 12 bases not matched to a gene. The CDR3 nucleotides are TGTGCCAGTAGTATAGGCTCGCGGGAGGCCTCAGGGGAGCAGTACTTC. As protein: CASSIGSREASGEQYF.

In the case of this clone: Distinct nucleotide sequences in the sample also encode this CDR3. The DNA for the CDR3 is TGCGCCAGCAGCTTGTCCGGGAGCTCCTACAATGAGCAGTTCTTC. Amino acids: CASSLSGSSYNEQFF. J is TRBJ2-1 and V is TRBV5-1, with a tentative D call TRBD2 (6 bases). CDR3 length equals 15 residues. Trimming left V 1 base short and J 0 bases short, with 8 bases between. Germline values: CDR1 SGHRS, CDR2 YFSETQ.

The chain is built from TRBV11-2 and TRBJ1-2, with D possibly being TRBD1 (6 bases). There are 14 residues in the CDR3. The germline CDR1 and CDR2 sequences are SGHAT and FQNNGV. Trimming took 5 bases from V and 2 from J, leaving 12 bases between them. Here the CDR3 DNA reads TGTGCCAGCAGCCAGGGGTACGCCAACTATGGCTACACCTTC. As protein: CASSQGYANYGYTF.

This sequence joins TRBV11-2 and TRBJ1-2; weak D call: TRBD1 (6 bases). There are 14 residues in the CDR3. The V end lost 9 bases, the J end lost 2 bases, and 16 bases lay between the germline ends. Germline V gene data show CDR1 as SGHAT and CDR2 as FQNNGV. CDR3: CASEAGTQNYGYTF. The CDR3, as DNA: TGTGCCAGTGAGGCCGGGACACAGAACTATGGCTACACCTTC.

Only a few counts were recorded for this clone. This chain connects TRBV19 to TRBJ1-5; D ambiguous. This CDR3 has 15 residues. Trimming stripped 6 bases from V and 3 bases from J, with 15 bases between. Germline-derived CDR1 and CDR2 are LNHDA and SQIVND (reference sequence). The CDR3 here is CASSTASNINQPQHF. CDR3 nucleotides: TGTGCCAGTAGCACAGCTTCCAATATCAATCAGCCCCAGCATTTT.

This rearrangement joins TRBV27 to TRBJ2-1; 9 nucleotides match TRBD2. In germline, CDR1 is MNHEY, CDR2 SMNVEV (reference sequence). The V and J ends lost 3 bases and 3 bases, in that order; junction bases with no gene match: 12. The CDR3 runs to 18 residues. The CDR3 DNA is TGTGCCAGCAGTTTCAGGCGGCCTAGCGGGAACCACTACAATGAGCAGTTCTTC. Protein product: CASSFRRPSGNHYNEQFF.

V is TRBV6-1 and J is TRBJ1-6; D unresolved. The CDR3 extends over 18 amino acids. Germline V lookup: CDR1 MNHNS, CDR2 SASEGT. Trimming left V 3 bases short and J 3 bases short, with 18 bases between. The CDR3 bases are TGTGCCAGCAGTGAGTCCCCCCGTCACTTTGGCTATAATTCACCCCTCCACTTT. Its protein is CASSESPRHFGYNSPLHF.

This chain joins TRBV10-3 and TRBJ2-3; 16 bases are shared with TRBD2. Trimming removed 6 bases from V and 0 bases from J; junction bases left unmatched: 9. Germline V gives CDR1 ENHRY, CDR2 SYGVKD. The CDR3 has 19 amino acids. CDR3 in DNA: TGTGCCATCAGCCGGGGGACTAGCGGGAGGGGAGAGAGCACAGATACGCAGTATTTT. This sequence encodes CAISRGTSGRGESTDTQYF.

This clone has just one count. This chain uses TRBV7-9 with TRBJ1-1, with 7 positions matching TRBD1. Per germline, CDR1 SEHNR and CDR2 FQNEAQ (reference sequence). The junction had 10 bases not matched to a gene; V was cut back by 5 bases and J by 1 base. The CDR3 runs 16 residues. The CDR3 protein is CASSQRTGFKNTEAFF. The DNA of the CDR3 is TGTGCCAGCAGCCAAAGGACAGGTTTCAAGAACACTGAAGCTTTCTTT.

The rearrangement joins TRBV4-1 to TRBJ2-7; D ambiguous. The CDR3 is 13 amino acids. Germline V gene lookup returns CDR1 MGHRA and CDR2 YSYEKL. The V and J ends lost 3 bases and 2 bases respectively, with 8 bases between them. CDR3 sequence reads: CASSHRHTYEQYF. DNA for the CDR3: TGCGCCAGCAGCCACCGCCACACCTACGAGCAGTACTTC.

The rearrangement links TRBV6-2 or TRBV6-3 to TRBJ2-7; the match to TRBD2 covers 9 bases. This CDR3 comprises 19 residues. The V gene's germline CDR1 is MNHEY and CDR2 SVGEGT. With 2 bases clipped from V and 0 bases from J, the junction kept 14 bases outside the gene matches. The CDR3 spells CASSYHPPETSGFSYEQYF. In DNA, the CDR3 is TGTGCCAGCAGTTACCACCCCCCAGAAACTAGCGGGTTCTCCTACGAGCAGTACTTC.

In nucleotides, the CDR3 is TGTGCCAGCAGTCCAAGGACTTACGGGGAGCTGTTTTTT. As protein: CASSPRTYGELFF. The gene calls are TRBV2 and TRBJ2-2; maybe TRBD2 (5 bases). The CDR3 is 13 residues long. Germline V CDR1 and CDR2: SNHLY, FYNNEI. V lost 5 bases, J lost 7 bases, and 11 bases lay in between.

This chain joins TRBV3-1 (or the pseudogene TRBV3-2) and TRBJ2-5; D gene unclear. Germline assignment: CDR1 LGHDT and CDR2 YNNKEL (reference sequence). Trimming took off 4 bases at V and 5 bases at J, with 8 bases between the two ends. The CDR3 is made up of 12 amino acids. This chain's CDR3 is CASSPSRETQYF. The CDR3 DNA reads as TGTGCCAGCAGCCCGAGCCGGGAGACCCAGTACTTC.

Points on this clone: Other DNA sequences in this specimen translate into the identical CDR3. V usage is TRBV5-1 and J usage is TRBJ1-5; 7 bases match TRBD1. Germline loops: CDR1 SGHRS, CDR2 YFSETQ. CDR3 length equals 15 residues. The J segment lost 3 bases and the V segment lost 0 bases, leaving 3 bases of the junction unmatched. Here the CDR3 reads CASSLGQGYNQPQHF. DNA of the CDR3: TGCGCCAGCAGCTTGGGACAGGGCTACAATCAGCCCCAGCATTTT. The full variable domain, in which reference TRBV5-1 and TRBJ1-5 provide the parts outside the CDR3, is KAGVTQTPRYLIKTRGQQVTLSCSPISGHRSVSWYQQTPGQGLQFLFEYFSETQRNKGNFPGRFSGRQFSNSRSEMNVSTLELGDSALYLCASSLGQGYNQPQHFGDGTRLSIL.

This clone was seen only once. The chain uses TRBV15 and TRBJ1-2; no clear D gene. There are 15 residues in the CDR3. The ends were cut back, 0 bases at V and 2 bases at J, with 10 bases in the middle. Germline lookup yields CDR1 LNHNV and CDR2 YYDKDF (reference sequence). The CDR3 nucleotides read TGTGCCACCAGCAGAGATATTAGTCTGAACTATGGCTACACCTTC. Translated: CATSRDISLNYGYTF.

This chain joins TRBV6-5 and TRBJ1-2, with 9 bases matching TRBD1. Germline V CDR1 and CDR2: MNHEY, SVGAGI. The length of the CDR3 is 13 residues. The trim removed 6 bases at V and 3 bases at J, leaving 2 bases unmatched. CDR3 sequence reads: CASRQGAYYGYTF. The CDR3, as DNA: TGTGCCAGCAGACAGGGGGCTTACTATGGCTACACCTTC.

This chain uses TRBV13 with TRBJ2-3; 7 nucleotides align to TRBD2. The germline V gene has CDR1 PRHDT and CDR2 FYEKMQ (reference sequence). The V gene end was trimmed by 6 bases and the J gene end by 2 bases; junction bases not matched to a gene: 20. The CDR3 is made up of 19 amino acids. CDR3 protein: CASSWDGDFRTSHTDTQYF. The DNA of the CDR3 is TGTGCCAGCAGTTGGGATGGGGATTTTCGGACTAGTCACACAGATACGCAGTATTTT.

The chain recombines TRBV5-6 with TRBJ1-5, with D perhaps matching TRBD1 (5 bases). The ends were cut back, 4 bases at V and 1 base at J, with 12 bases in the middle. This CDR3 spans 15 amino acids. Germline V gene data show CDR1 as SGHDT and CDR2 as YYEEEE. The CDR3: CASSHKQDSNQPQHF. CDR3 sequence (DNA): TGTGCCAGCAGCCACAAACAGGACAGCAATCAGCCCCAGCATTTT.

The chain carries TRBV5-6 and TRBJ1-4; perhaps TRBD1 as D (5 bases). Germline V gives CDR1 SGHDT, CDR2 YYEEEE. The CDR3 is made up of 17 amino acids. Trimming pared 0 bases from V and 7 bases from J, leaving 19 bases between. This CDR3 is CASSLAKQALGSEKLFF. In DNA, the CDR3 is TGTGCCAGCAGCTTGGCCAAACAGGCCCTCGGGAGTGAAAAACTGTTTTTT.

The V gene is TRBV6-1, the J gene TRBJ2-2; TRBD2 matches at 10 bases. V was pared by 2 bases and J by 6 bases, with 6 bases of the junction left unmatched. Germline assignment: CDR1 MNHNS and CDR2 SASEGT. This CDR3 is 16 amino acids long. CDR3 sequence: CASSEQAGGVAGELFF. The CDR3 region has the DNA TGTGCCAGCAGTGAACAAGCGGGAGGGGTAGCCGGGGAGCTGTTTTTT.

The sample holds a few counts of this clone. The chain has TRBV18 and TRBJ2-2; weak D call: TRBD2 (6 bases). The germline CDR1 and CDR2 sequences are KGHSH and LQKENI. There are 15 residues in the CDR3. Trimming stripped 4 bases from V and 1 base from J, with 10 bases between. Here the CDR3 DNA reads TGTGCCAGCTCACTGGAGGGTTTGAACACCGGGGAGCTGTTTTTT. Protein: CASSLEGLNTGELFF. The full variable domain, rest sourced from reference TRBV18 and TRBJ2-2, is NAGVMQNPRHLVRRRGQEARLRCSPMKGHSHVYWYRQLPEEGLKFMVYLQKENIIDESGMPKERFSAEFPKEGPSILRIQQVVRGDSAAYFCASSLEGLNTGELFFGEGSRLTVL.

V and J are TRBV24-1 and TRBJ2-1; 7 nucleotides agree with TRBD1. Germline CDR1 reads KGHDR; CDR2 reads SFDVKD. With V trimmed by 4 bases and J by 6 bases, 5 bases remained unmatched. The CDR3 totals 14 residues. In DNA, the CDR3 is TGTGCCACCAGTGACTCGACAGGGCTCAATGAGCAGTTCTTC. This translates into CATSDSTGLNEQFF.

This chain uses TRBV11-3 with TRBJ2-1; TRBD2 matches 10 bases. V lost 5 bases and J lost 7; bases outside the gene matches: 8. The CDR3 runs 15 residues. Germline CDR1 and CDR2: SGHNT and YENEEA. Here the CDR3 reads CASSRAGGLQNEQFF. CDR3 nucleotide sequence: TGTGCCAGCAGCCGAGCGGGAGGGCTTCAAAATGAGCAGTTCTTC.

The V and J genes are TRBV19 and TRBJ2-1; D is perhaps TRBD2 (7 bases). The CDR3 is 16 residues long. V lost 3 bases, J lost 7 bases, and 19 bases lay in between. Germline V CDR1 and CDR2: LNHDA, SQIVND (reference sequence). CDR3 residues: CASSILQGGHGNEQFF. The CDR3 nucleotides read TGTGCCAGTAGTATCCTACAGGGAGGGCACGGGAATGAGCAGTTCTTC.

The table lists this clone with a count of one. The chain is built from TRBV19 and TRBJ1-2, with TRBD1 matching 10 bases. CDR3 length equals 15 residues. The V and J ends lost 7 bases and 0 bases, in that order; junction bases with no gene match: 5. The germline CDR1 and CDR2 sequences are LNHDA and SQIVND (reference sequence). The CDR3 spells CASNPTGGSNYGYTF. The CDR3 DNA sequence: TGTGCCAGTAACCCGACAGGGGGCTCTAACTATGGCTACACCTTC.